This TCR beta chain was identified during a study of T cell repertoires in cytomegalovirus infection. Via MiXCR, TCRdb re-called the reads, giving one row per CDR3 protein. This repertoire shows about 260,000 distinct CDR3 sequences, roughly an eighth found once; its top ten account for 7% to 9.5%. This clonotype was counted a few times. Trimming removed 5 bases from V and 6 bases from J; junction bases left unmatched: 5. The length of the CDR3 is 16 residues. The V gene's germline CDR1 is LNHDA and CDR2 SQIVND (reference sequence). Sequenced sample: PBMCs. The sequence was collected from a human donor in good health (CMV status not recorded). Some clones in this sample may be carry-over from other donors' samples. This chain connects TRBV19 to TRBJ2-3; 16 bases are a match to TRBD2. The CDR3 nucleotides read TGTGCCAGTAGTGAGGGACTAGCGGGGGGGCTGGATACGCAGTATTTT. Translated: CASSEGLAGGLDTQYF.